These 27 T cell receptor beta chains came from one sample sequenced in a study of CD8 T cell repertoires and HIV-1 epitope variants. Clones were read by immunoSEQ multiplex PCR, and TCRdb kept only the in-frame ones, dropping some. Of about 5,400 clones in the sample, roughly 60% were seen once. Their cognate antigens are unknown. Material for sequencing was cultured CD8+ T cells derived from PBMCs. These receptors were taken from a male donor with HIV.

This clone was seen a handful of times. The chain uses TRBV21-1 and TRBJ1-2; the table gives TRBD1 as D, unverified against the DNA. TRBV21-1 is an annotated pseudogene. The CDR3 runs to 14 residues. DNA for the CDR3: TGTGCCAGCAGCAAACGGAGTCCAGGGTTGGGCTACACCTTC. This encodes CASSKRSPGLGYTF.

The V call is TRBV11-2, the J call TRBJ1-5, with a possible D match to TRBD1 (6 bases). Germline V CDR1 and CDR2: SGHAT, FQNNGV. Trimming pared 2 bases from V and 0 bases from J, leaving 14 bases between. The CDR3 totals 17 residues. The CDR3 here is CASSLLGGGHSNQPQHF. The CDR3 DNA is TGTGCCAGCAGCTTACTAGGGGGGGGCCATAGCAATCAGCCCCAGCATTTT.

This clone was counted a single time. The chain uses TRBV6-7 and TRBJ1-3; D not certain. TRBV6-7 is annotated as an ORF whose role is uncertain. V lost 0 bases to trimming and J lost 2 bases, with 8 bases between them. The CDR3 spans 15 residues. The CDR3 DNA sequence: TGTGCCAGCAGTTACTCGGACGGGCCTGGAAACACCATATATTTT. This sequence encodes CASSYSDGPGNTIYF.

V gene TRBV10-2 combines with J gene TRBJ2-7, with TRBD1 matching 11 bases. V lost 7 bases, J lost 3 bases, and 20 bases stayed unmatched. Germline-derived CDR1 and CDR2 are WSHSY and SAAADI. The CDR3 is 19 amino acids. CDR3 region: CASTAKVGQGGSHLYEQYF. CDR3 DNA: TGCGCCAGCACCGCAAAGGTGGGACAGGGGGGATCGCACCTCTACGAGCAGTACTTC.

In this sample, this clone turned up a few times. The chain carries TRBV2 and TRBJ1-6; 9 positions match TRBD1. In germline, CDR1 is SNHLY, CDR2 FYNNEI. The CDR3 extends over 14 amino acids. V shed 6 bases and J 8 bases; nucleotides not matched to a gene: 5. CDR3 residues: CASRSGTGHSPLHF. The DNA of the CDR3 is TGTGCCAGCAGGTCCGGGACAGGGCATTCACCCCTCCACTTT.

The chain joins TRBV5-4 to TRBJ2-7; 10 nucleotides agree with TRBD1. The CDR3 is made up of 13 amino acids. From germline, CDR1 is SGHNT and CDR2 YYREEE (reference sequence). Trimming took 7 bases from V and 1 from J; bases not matched to a gene: 2. The CDR3 region has the DNA TGTGCCAGCCGGGACAGGGGATCCTACGAGCAGTACTTC. It is translated as CASRDRGSYEQYF.

This clone showed up just a few times. This sequence joins TRBV5-1 and TRBJ2-3; D might be TRBD1 (5 bases). This CDR3 comprises 15 residues. V lost 2 bases and J 0 bases, leaving 10 bases between the germline ends. The germline gives CDR1 SGHRS, CDR2 YFSETQ. The chain's CDR3 is CASSLGHPSTDTQYF. In DNA form, the CDR3 reads TGCGCCAGCAGCTTAGGACATCCTAGCACAGATACGCAGTATTTT.

This chain uses TRBV4-2 with TRBJ2-2; D may be TRBD1 (5 bases). Germline V gene data show CDR1 as LGHNA and CDR2 as YNFKEQ. Trimming took 0 bases from V and 0 from J, leaving 8 bases between them. The CDR3 spans 16 residues. CDR3 in DNA: TGTGCCAGCAGCCAAGATGGCAGGGCGAACACCGGGGAGCTGTTTTTT. It encodes CASSQDGRANTGELFF.

The chain joins TRBV28 to TRBJ2-3; 10 bases are shared with TRBD2. CDR1 and CDR2 from the germline V gene are MDHEN and SYDVKM. The V and J ends lost 4 bases and 4 bases, in that order; junction bases with no gene match: 20. The CDR3 contains 20 residues. CDR3 amino acids: CASSSTRGVAGGFFADTQYF. For the CDR3, the DNA is TGTGCCAGCAGTTCGACGAGGGGGGTAGCGGGAGGTTTTTTCGCAGATACGCAGTATTTT.

The chain uses TRBV7-6 and TRBJ2-3, with D maybe TRBD2 (6 bases). In germline, CDR1 is SGHVS, CDR2 FNYEAQ. CDR3 length: 18 residues. Trimming left V 3 bases short and J 6 bases short, with 25 bases between. This CDR3 is CASSFRISGTRGADTQYF. In nucleotides, the CDR3 is TGTGCCAGCAGCTTCCGTATTTCCGGGACTCGGGGCGCCGATACGCAGTATTTT.

This chain uses TRBV5-1 with TRBJ2-5; a possible D gene is TRBD1 (5 bases). The CDR3 runs 13 residues. Germline CDR1 SGHRS, CDR2 YFSETQ. Trimming shortened V by 0 bases and J by 7 bases, and 10 bases separated the two germline ends. DNA for the CDR3: TGCGCCAGCAGCTTGGAGGGGCAGGGGACCCAGTACTTC. Translated, it gives CASSLEGQGTQYF.

This sequence joins TRBV6-5 and TRBJ2-5; a possible D gene is TRBD1 (6 bases). V shed 2 bases and J shed 4 bases, with 14 bases lying between them. Germline V CDR1 and CDR2: MNHEY, SVGAGI. The CDR3 extends over 15 amino acids. CDR3 sequence (DNA): TGTGCCAGCAGTTACGGACAGACCCAGCTAGAGACCCAGTACTTC. Its translation is CASSYGQTQLETQYF.

The chain is built from TRBV9 and TRBJ2-1; 7 bases are a match to TRBD2. The CDR3 extends over 14 amino acids. V shed 2 bases and J 6 bases; nucleotides not matched to a gene: 5. The germline CDR1 and CDR2 sequences are SGDLS and YYNGEE. The DNA for the CDR3 is TGTGCCAGCAGCGTGGGAGGGGAATCCAATGAGCAGTTCTTC. Amino acid sequence: CASSVGGESNEQFF.

This clone is termed large. The CDR3 nucleotides read TGTGCCAGTAGTATCCGACTAGCGGGGATTTACGAGCAGTACTTC. This gives the protein CASSIRLAGIYEQYF. The chain links TRBV19 to TRBJ2-7, with 11 bases matching TRBD2. The CDR3 spans 15 residues. Germline trimming cut 3 bases from V and 4 bases from J; bases unmatched to any gene: 5. CDR1 and CDR2 (germline): LNHDA, SQIVND (reference sequence).

The J gene is TRBJ2-1, the V gene TRBV11-3; TRBD1 matches at 8 bases. This CDR3 region has 16 residues. CDR1 is SGHNT and CDR2 is YENEEA in the germline V gene. Losses at the gene ends were 3 bases for V and 6 bases for J; bases not matched to a gene: 10. The CDR3 here is CASSFQGGQGVNEQFF. The CDR3 DNA follows: TGTGCCAGCAGCTTCCAGGGAGGACAGGGAGTCAATGAGCAGTTCTTC.

This clone was seen only a few times. The chain has TRBV19 and TRBJ2-7; 7 nucleotides align to TRBD1. The junction had 4 bases not matched to a gene; V was cut back by 5 bases and J by 0 bases. The germline V gene encodes CDR1 LNHDA and CDR2 SQIVND (reference sequence). This CDR3 comprises 14 residues. The CDR3 DNA sequence: TGTGCCAGTAGTGTGGGGACAGCCTCCTACGAGCAGTACTTC. It translates to CASSVGTASYEQYF.

In nucleotides, the CDR3 is TGTGCCAGTAGTCCGAGCTGGCTGGAAGACGAGCAGTACTTC. As protein: CASSPSWLEDEQYF. V and J are TRBV19 and TRBJ2-7; D is ambiguous. The CDR3 loop spans 14 amino acids. CDR1 and CDR2 (germline): LNHDA, SQIVND (reference sequence). V dropped 5 bases and J dropped 5 bases, with 16 bases sitting between them.

The genes are TRBV27 and TRBJ2-3, with TRBD2 matching 10 bases. V shed 6 bases, J shed 4 bases, and the junction held 4 bases outside the gene matches. This CDR3 comprises 14 residues. Germline CDR1 MNHEY, CDR2 SMNVEV (reference sequence). CDR3 bases: TGTGCCAGCAGCCTCAGCGGGGGGGCAGATACGCAGTATTTT. This sequence encodes CASSLSGGADTQYF.

This clone has just a few counts. The chain combines TRBV7-6 with TRBJ2-2; D not certain. The V end was cut by 6 bases, the J end by 5 bases, with 10 bases between. Germline V CDR1 and CDR2: SGHVS, FNYEAQ. The CDR3 contains 13 residues. The CDR3 spells CASSPERTGELFF. In DNA form, the CDR3 reads TGTGCCAGCAGTCCGGAGAGAACCGGGGAGCTGTTTTTT.

The chain combines TRBV5-3 with TRBJ1-4, with D possibly TRBD1 on 5 matching bases. TRBV5-3 is an ORF for which the function is uncertain. V was pared by 4 bases and J by 6 bases, with 19 bases between. The CDR3 consists of 16 residues. Here the CDR3 reads CARSHPSQGEDEKLFF. CDR3 in DNA: TGTGCCAGAAGCCATCCGTCCCAGGGTGAGGATGAAAAACTGTTTTTT.

CDR3 sequence (DNA): TGTGCCAGCAGCCGGGGTGCGAATGAAAAACTGTTTTTT. Encoded protein: CASSRGANEKLFF. The chain recombines TRBV5-6 with TRBJ1-4; D remains unclear. The V gene's germline CDR1 is SGHDT and CDR2 YYEEEE. V dropped 4 bases and J dropped 5 bases, with 9 bases sitting between them. There are 13 residues in the CDR3.

This clone has more than one count but fewer than ten. The genes are TRBV5-6 and TRBJ1-2; D remains ambiguous. Germline lookup yields CDR1 SGHDT and CDR2 YYEEEE. V was clipped by 4 bases and J by 4 bases, with 11 bases between them. CDR3 length: 13 residues. CDR3 region: CASSEGPLYGYTF. CDR3 bases: TGTGCCAGCAGCGAAGGGCCTCTCTATGGCTACACCTTC.

V gene TRBV11-2 combines with J gene TRBJ2-3, with unresolved D. The germline V gene has CDR1 SGHAT and CDR2 FQNNGV. Trimming removed 5 bases from V and 4 bases from J, with 10 bases in between. The CDR3 totals 13 residues. CDR3 DNA: TGTGCCAGCAGCCGACCAGAGGCAGATACGCAGTATTTT. Translated: CASSRPEADTQYF. The whole variable domain, filled in from reference TRBV11-2 and TRBJ2-3, reads EAGVAQSPRYKIIEKRQSVAFWCNPISGHATLYWYQQILGQGPKLLIQFQNNGVVDDSQLPKDRFSAERLKGVDSTLKIQPAKLEDSAVYLCASSRPEADTQYFGPGTRLTVL.

The chain carries TRBV5-1 and TRBJ2-1; 12 bases agree with TRBD2. Germline trimming cut 2 bases from V and 4 bases from J; bases unmatched to any gene: 1. This CDR3 is 15 amino acids long. Germline V gene sequence: CDR1 SGHRS, CDR2 YFSETQ. The CDR3 spells CASSFTSGGYNEQFF. The CDR3 bases are TGCGCCAGCAGCTTTACTAGCGGGGGGTACAATGAGCAGTTCTTC.

This clone was seen a single time. The CDR3 DNA is TGTGCCAGCAGCTTAGTGCCCGAAGCCCCTCACGAGCAGTACTTC. The encoded protein is CASSLVPEAPHEQYF. V gene TRBV7-2 combines with J gene TRBJ2-7; D remains ambiguous. Trimming cost V 1 base and J 5 bases, with 15 bases left between them. Germline V lookup: CDR1 SGHTA, CDR2 FQGNSA. The CDR3 is made up of 15 amino acids.

This clone is large within its sample. The V gene is TRBV19, the J gene TRBJ2-6; 11 nucleotides line up with TRBD1. The trim removed 8 bases at V and 0 bases at J, leaving 0 bases unmatched. The CDR3 totals 15 residues. Per germline, CDR1 LNHDA and CDR2 SQIVND (reference sequence). CDR3 residues: CASGTGGSGANVLTF. The DNA of the CDR3 is TGTGCCAGTGGGACAGGGGGCTCTGGGGCCAACGTCCTGACTTTC. The variable domain in full, with the rest retrieved from reference TRBV19 and TRBJ2-6, is DGGITQSPKYLFRKEGQNVTLSCEQNLNHDAMYWYRQDPGQGLRLIYYSQIVNDFQKGDIAEGYSVSREKKESFPLTVTSAQKNPTAFYLCASGTGGSGANVLTFGAGSRLTVL.

The genes are TRBV9 and TRBJ1-6; possibly TRBD1 for D (6 bases). CDR1 SGDLS and CDR2 YYNGEE come from the germline V gene. The CDR3 has 15 amino acids. The V end was cut by 0 bases, the J end by 2 bases, with 6 bases between. In nucleotides, the CDR3 is TGTGCCAGCAGCGTAGGACAGGCCTATAATTCACCCCTCCACTTT. The encoded protein is CASSVGQAYNSPLHF.